Each of the 26 T cell receptor beta chains below was sequenced from the same sample in a study of shared clonotypes between healthy human individuals. Naive CD8 populations comprised CD45RO-negative cells positively selected for CCR7, excluding terminally differentiated effector memory CD45RA+ cells. The repertoire was sequenced with immunoSEQ multiplex PCR; TCRdb's copy has only in-frame clones and lacks some. This sample has some 2,000,000 clones, with approximately 94% found just once. The sample taken for sequencing was naive CD8+ T cells sorted from blood. Every receptor here comes from a man aged 18 to 30 in good health.

This clone came up once. The sample holds other DNA sequences that translate to the same CDR3. CDR3 bases: TGTGCCAGCAGCGTAGGAGGGGGAACTGAGACCCAGTACTTC. Translated, it gives CASSVGGGTETQYF. The chain employs TRBV9 and TRBJ2-5; TRBD1 is a possible D gene (6 bases). Germline CDR1 and CDR2: SGDLS and YYNGEE. V was clipped by 0 bases and J by 5 bases, with 11 bases between them. CDR3 length: 14 amino acids.

The chain recombines TRBV7-9 with TRBJ2-1; D perhaps matches TRBD1 (6 bases). CDR1 and CDR2 (germline): SEHNR, FQNEAQ (reference sequence). V lost 3 bases, J lost 9 bases, and 12 bases lay in between. This CDR3 contains 13 residues. The CDR3 here is CASSLDSSSEQFF. DNA of the CDR3: TGTGCCAGCAGCTTGGACAGCTCCTCTGAGCAGTTCTTC.

This clone appeared a single time. The chain couples TRBV9 to TRBJ2-2; D may correspond to TRBD1 or TRBD2 (5 bases each). Germline-derived CDR1 and CDR2 are SGDLS and YYNGEE. This CDR3 has 15 residues. Trimming took off 7 bases at V and 6 bases at J, with 19 bases between the two ends. CDR3 sequence (DNA): TGTGCCAGCGGATCCGGGACCATCACCCCCGGGGAGCTGTTTTTT. Translated, it gives CASGSGTITPGELFF.

The gene calls are TRBV4-1 and TRBJ2-1; D remains ambiguous. There are 14 residues in the CDR3. Germline CDR1 reads MGHRA; CDR2 reads YSYEKL. Deletions cut 1 base from V and 5 bases from J, with 9 bases between. CDR3 residues: CASSQVRVNNEQFF. CDR3 nucleotide sequence: TGCGCCAGCAGCCAAGTCCGGGTTAACAATGAGCAGTTCTTC.

The V gene is TRBV5-8, the J gene TRBJ2-7; D is unclear. Germline values: CDR1 SGHTS, CDR2 YDEGEE. This CDR3 has 11 amino acids. The V end lost 2 bases, the J end lost 5 bases, and 5 bases lay between the germline ends. CDR3 coding DNA: TGTGCCAGCAGCTTCGAAGACGAGCAGTACTTC. It codes for CASSFEDEQYF.

The chain couples TRBV12-5 to TRBJ1-3; tentative D call: TRBD1 (5 bases). Trimming removed 5 bases from V and 0 bases from J, with 26 bases in between. CDR1 and CDR2 (germline): LGHNT, FRNRAP. The CDR3 contains 20 residues. The CDR3: CASGPGTPVLGDYSGNTIYF. The DNA of the CDR3 is TGTGCTAGTGGTCCCGGGACCCCAGTTCTTGGTGACTACTCTGGAAACACCATATATTTT. Full variable domain (remainder filled in from reference TRBV12-5 and TRBJ1-3): DARVTQTPRHKVTEMGQEVTMRCQPILGHNTVFWYRQTMMQGLELLAYFRNRAPLDDSGMPKDRFSAEMPDATLATLKIQPSEPRDSAVYFCASGPGTPVLGDYSGNTIYFGEGSWLTVV.

This chain connects TRBV27 to TRBJ2-7, with D perhaps TRBD1 (5 bases). CDR3 length equals 13 residues. The germline V gene has CDR1 MNHEY and CDR2 SMNVEV (reference sequence). Trimming shortened V by 6 bases and J by 0 bases, and 9 bases separated the two germline ends. The DNA of the CDR3 is TGTGCCAGCAGATACAGGAGCTCCTACGAGCAGTACTTC. Translated: CASRYRSSYEQYF.

The V call is TRBV11-2, the J call TRBJ2-7; D unresolved. Per the germline V gene, CDR1 is SGHAT and CDR2 is FQNNGV. With 0 bases removed from V and 3 bases from J, the gap between germline ends came to 6 bases. This CDR3 is built from 13 residues. The CDR3 DNA is TGTGCCAGCAGCTTAGAGCGGTTCTACGAGCAGTACTTC. Its translation is CASSLERFYEQYF.

V gene TRBV7-2 combines with J gene TRBJ1-5; possibly TRBD1 for D (5 bases). V gave up 0 bases and J gave up 2 bases, with 11 bases separating them. There are 16 residues in the CDR3. In germline, CDR1 is SGHTA, CDR2 FQGNSA. The CDR3 coding sequence is TGTGCCAGCAGCTTAGCGGGGGGGGAAGGCAATCAGCCCCAGCATTTT. Translation gives CASSLAGGEGNQPQHF. Full variable domain (outside the CDR3, taken from reference TRBV7-2 and TRBJ1-5): GAGVSQSPSNKVTEKGKDVELRCDPISGHTALYWYRQSLGQGLEFLIYFQGNSAPDKSGLPSDRFSAERTGGSVSTLTIQRTQQEDSAVYLCASSLAGGEGNQPQHFGDGTRLSIL.

The chain combines TRBV10-1 with TRBJ2-7, with 9 bases fitting TRBD1. The CDR3 totals 15 residues. Germline V lookup: CDR1 WNHNN, CDR2 SYGVQD (reference sequence). V lost 4 bases to trimming and J lost 2 bases; unmatched junction nucleotides: 6. The CDR3, as DNA: TGCGCCAGCAGTGTGTACGGGACAGGGCCCTACGAGCAGTACTTC. Translation gives CASSVYGTGPYEQYF.

This chain connects TRBV7-9 to TRBJ2-5; D unclear. The J call could be wrong; TRBJ2-7 is a better fit for the DNA end. The CDR3 covers 13 residues. Looked up from germline, CDR1 is SEHNR and CDR2 is FQNEAQ (reference sequence). CDR3 residues: CASSPKDRYEQYF. CDR3 DNA: TGTGCCAGCAGCCCGAAGGACCGTTACGAGCAGTACTTC.

V is TRBV15 and J is TRBJ1-5; no clear D gene. Germline CDR1 reads LNHNV; CDR2 reads YYDKDF (reference sequence). Trimming took off 1 base at V and 2 bases at J, with 9 bases between the two ends. CDR3 length: 15 residues. The CDR3 nucleotides are TGTGCCACCAGCAGAGGGACTACGGGCAATCAGCCCCAGCATTTT. Translated, it gives CATSRGTTGNQPQHF.

This rearrangement joins TRBV30 to TRBJ1-3, with D perhaps TRBD1 (6 bases). The V gene lost 6 bases and the J gene lost 4 bases, with 16 bases spanning the gap. The germline gives CDR1 GTSNPN, CDR2 SVGIG (reference sequence). This CDR3 is built from 14 residues. The CDR3 sequence is CACTGISVGNTIYF. The CDR3 DNA reads as TGTGCCTGTACAGGGATTTCGGTCGGAAACACCATATATTTT.

This clone was found once. This chain joins TRBV27 and TRBJ1-1; D is unresolved. The CDR3 sequence is 14 residues long. The V end lost 4 bases, the J end lost 1 base, and 10 bases lay between the germline ends. Per germline, CDR1 MNHEY and CDR2 SMNVEV (reference sequence). The CDR3 here is CASSSRLGNTEAFF. CDR3 in DNA: TGTGCCAGCAGTTCGCGCCTGGGGAACACTGAAGCTTTCTTT.

This chain connects TRBV28 to TRBJ1-5; D is undetermined. This CDR3 is built from 18 residues. CDR1 and CDR2 (germline): MDHEN, SYDVKM. The V and J ends lost 2 bases and 2 bases respectively, with 19 bases between them. The CDR3 coding sequence is TGTGCCAGCAGTTTAAGCCCCAGATGGGCAATAGGCAATCAGCCCCAGCATTTT. This codes for CASSLSPRWAIGNQPQHF.

A word on this clone: The sample holds other DNA sequences that translate to the same CDR3. V gene TRBV4-3 combines with J gene TRBJ2-1, with D perhaps matching TRBD2 (5 bases). V was shortened by 1 base and J by 6 bases, with 10 bases between the two germline ends. The CDR3 has 14 residues. The germline V gene encodes CDR1 LGHNA and CDR2 YSLEER. The CDR3, as DNA: TGCGCCAGCAGCCAAGTAGAGGGTCCCAATGAGCAGTTCTTC. It is translated as CASSQVEGPNEQFF.

The rearrangement uses TRBV27 and TRBJ1-5; tentatively, D is TRBD1 (5 bases). Germline CDR1 is MNHEY and CDR2 is SMNVEV (reference sequence). CDR3 length: 14 residues. The ends were cut back, 6 bases at V and 0 bases at J, with 9 bases in the middle. The CDR3 reads CASRGLGSNQPQHF. CDR3 bases: TGTGCCAGCAGGGGGCTGGGTAGCAATCAGCCCCAGCATTTT.

The chain joins TRBV4-3 to TRBJ2-3; 10 bases are a match to TRBD2. Trimming cost V 4 bases and J 0 bases; bases outside gene matches: 1. Germline CDR1 and CDR2: LGHNA and YSLEER. The CDR3 is 15 residues long. CDR3 sequence: CASSRLAGSTDTQYF. In nucleotides, the CDR3 is TGCGCCAGCAGCCGACTAGCGGGCAGCACAGATACGCAGTATTTT.

This clone was counted a single time. Other DNA sequences in the sample encode the same CDR3. The V gene is TRBV5-1, the J gene TRBJ2-5; D unclear. The CDR3 length is 15 residues. Germline assignment: CDR1 SGHRS and CDR2 YFSETQ. Trimming removed 0 bases at V and 1 base at J, with 10 bases between. The chain's CDR3 is CASSLADSRQETQYF. CDR3 bases: TGCGCCAGCAGCTTGGCAGATTCGCGCCAAGAGACCCAGTACTTC.

Of note for this clone: At one end the junction does not follow the germline gene, possibly because of a read error. The chain carries TRBV7-7 and TRBJ2-1; D might be TRBD2 (5 bases). This CDR3 has 13 amino acids. In germline, CDR1 is SSHAT, CDR2 FNYEAQ (reference sequence). This CDR3 is CASSPGQGLEQFF. CDR3 bases: TGTGCTAGCAGCCCCGGGCAAGGACTTGAGCAGTTCTTC.

The chain recombines TRBV7-9 with TRBJ2-3, with D unclear. This CDR3 contains 13 residues. V was pared by 7 bases and J by 2 bases, with 10 bases between. Germline V gene data show CDR1 as SEHNR and CDR2 as FQNEAQ (reference sequence). Here the CDR3 reads CASTAEFTDTQYF. DNA for the CDR3: TGTGCCAGCACCGCGGAGTTCACAGATACGCAGTATTTT.

V gene TRBV5-4 combines with J gene TRBJ1-3, with D possibly TRBD1 on 6 matching bases. CDR1 SGHNT and CDR2 YYREEE come from the germline V gene (reference sequence). The V gene lost 0 bases and the J gene lost 4 bases, with 11 bases spanning the gap. This CDR3 has 15 amino acids. The CDR3 protein is CASSLAGGGGNTIYF. The CDR3 nucleotides read TGTGCCAGCAGCTTGGCCGGAGGGGGGGGAAACACCATATATTTT.

This clone was recorded once. V and J are TRBV5-6 and TRBJ2-7; TRBD1 matches 8 bases. This CDR3 contains 13 residues. J gave up 1 base and V 6 bases, and 3 bases lay outside the gene matches. The V gene's germline CDR1 is SGHDT and CDR2 YYEEEE. For the CDR3, the DNA is TGTGCCAGCATCGGACAGGGTTCCTACGAGCAGTACTTC. Translation gives CASIGQGSYEQYF.

This clone was picked up one time. This chain links TRBV19 with TRBJ2-7; maybe TRBD2 (6 bases). The germline gives CDR1 LNHDA, CDR2 SQIVND (reference sequence). V lost 9 bases and J 0 bases, leaving 12 bases between the germline ends. This CDR3 region has 13 residues. The CDR3 reads CASGEASSYEQYF. Written as DNA, the CDR3 is TGTGCCAGCGGGGAGGCCAGCTCCTACGAGCAGTACTTC.

The V call is TRBV4-1, the J call TRBJ2-6; D remains unclear. Germline CDR1 MGHRA, CDR2 YSYEKL. CDR3 size: 15 residues. The germline V and J ends were trimmed by 4 bases and 2 bases, with 9 bases remaining between them. The CDR3 DNA reads TGCGCCAGCAGCCCCGCCGGTGCTGGGGCCAACGTCCTGACTTTC. Protein product: CASSPAGAGANVLTF.

This clone was recorded only once. At one of its ends the junction is not consistent with the germline gene, which may arise from a read error. The same CDR3 is also encoded by other DNA sequences in this sample. The gene calls are TRBV28 and TRBJ2-3; D perhaps matches TRBD1 (7 bases). The length of the CDR3 is 13 residues. Looked up from germline, CDR1 is MDHEN and CDR2 is SYDVKM. In nucleotides, the CDR3 is TGTGCCAGCAGTCGTGGCGGGACAGATACGCAGTACTTT. Amino acid sequence: CASSRGGTDTQYF.